These 24 T cell receptor beta chains came from one sample sequenced in a study of control samples from healthy donors and cancer patients. The table came from immunoSEQ multiplex PCR; TCRdb's copy has only in-frame clones and leaves some out. Of 130,000 to 150,000 clones listed, roughly 94% are singletons. Input material: PBMCs. The origin of the receptors is a man aged 55-75 years with colorectal cancer.

Comments on this clone: Other DNA variants within this sample encode the same CDR3. This rearrangement joins TRBV5-1 to TRBJ2-5; D unresolved. Trimming removed 4 bases from V and 2 bases from J, with 3 bases in between. There are 11 residues in the CDR3. Germline V CDR1 and CDR2: SGHRS, YFSETQ. CDR3 bases: TGCGCCAGCAGCAGTCAAGAGACCCAGTACTTC. Translation: CASSSQETQYF.

The V call is TRBV25-1, the J call TRBJ1-2; the D gene is possibly TRBD1 (6 bases). The germline gives CDR1 MGHDK, CDR2 SYGVNS. This CDR3 is 16 amino acids long. Trimming removed 6 bases from V and 2 bases from J, with 19 bases in between. CDR3 in amino acids: CASSGVHGTPNYGYTF. The CDR3 bases are TGTGCCAGCAGCGGGGTTCACGGGACACCCAACTATGGCTACACCTTC.

This chain uses TRBV4-2 with TRBJ1-5, with D maybe TRBD1 (5 bases). Germline CDR1 and CDR2: LGHNA and YNFKEQ. The CDR3 is 16 residues long. Trimming took off 3 bases at V and 0 bases at J, with 12 bases between the two ends. The CDR3 sequence: CASSQGGGNSNQPQHF. DNA of the CDR3: TGTGCCAGCAGCCAGGGGGGGGGTAATAGCAATCAGCCCCAGCATTTT.

V and J are TRBV6-5 and TRBJ1-6; D is undetermined. Per the germline V gene, CDR1 is MNHEY and CDR2 is SVGAGI. This CDR3 region has 14 residues. Trimming shortened V by 7 bases and J by 7 bases, and 14 bases separated the two germline ends. CDR3 region: CASTPRASNSPLHF. The CDR3 nucleotides are TGTGCCAGCACTCCCCGGGCCTCGAATTCACCCCTCCACTTT.

The chain has TRBV6-6 and TRBJ1-5, with TRBD1 matching 9 bases. CDR3 size: 16 residues. CDR1 MNHNY and CDR2 SVGAGI come from the germline V gene (reference sequence). Unmatched junction bases numbered 8, after V lost 5 bases and J lost 3 bases. The CDR3 loop reads CASSHPQGALNQPQHF. In DNA, the CDR3 is TGTGCCAGCAGTCACCCACAGGGGGCCCTCAATCAGCCCCAGCATTTT.

The count of this clone is one. The CDR3 region has the DNA TGCAGTAGCGGGGGGGCCTGGTGGGAGACCCAGTACTTC. Translated: CSSGGAWWETQYF. This chain joins TRBV29-1 and TRBJ2-5; TRBD2 matches 11 bases. This CDR3 is built from 13 residues. Germline V lookup: CDR1 SQVTM, CDR2 ANQGSEA.

The V call is TRBV5-1, the J call TRBJ1-2, with TRBD1 matching over 11 bases. Germline V CDR1 and CDR2: SGHRS, YFSETQ. This CDR3 has 16 residues. The V gene end was trimmed by 1 base and the J gene end by 7 bases; junction bases not matched to a gene: 9. The chain's CDR3 is CASSLTHQGQGVGYTF. The CDR3, as DNA: TGCGCCAGCAGCTTGACCCACCAGGGACAGGGGGTTGGCTACACCTTC. Using reference TRBV5-1 and TRBJ1-2 for the parts outside the CDR3, the full variable domain is KAGVTQTPRYLIKTRGQQVTLSCSPISGHRSVSWYQQTPGQGLQFLFEYFSETQRNKGNFPGRFSGRQFSNSRSEMNVSTLELGDSALYLCASSLTHQGQGVGYTFGSGTRLTVV.

This clone was seen only once. The chain joins TRBV9 to TRBJ1-3; unclear D gene. This CDR3 comprises 12 residues. Between the trimmed V and J ends, which lost 2 bases and 4 bases, there was a span of 4 bases. CDR1 is SGDLS, CDR2 YYNGEE, per germline. DNA for the CDR3: TGTGCCAGCAGCGTGGGCGGAAACACCATATATTTT. This encodes CASSVGGNTIYF.

The V gene is TRBV11-2, the J gene TRBJ2-2; TRBD1 matches at 8 bases. V dropped 5 bases and J dropped 7; count of bases not matched to a gene: 6. From germline, CDR1 is SGHAT and CDR2 FQNNGV. This CDR3 is 14 amino acids long. CDR3 protein: CASSLRQGHGELFF. CDR3 DNA: TGTGCCAGCAGCCTACGACAGGGGCACGGGGAGCTGTTTTTT.

V is TRBV27 and J is TRBJ2-1; TRBD2 is a possible D gene (7 bases). This CDR3 comprises 15 residues. The germline gives CDR1 MNHEY, CDR2 SMNVEV (reference sequence). Trimming removed 9 bases at V and 8 bases at J, with 23 bases between. The CDR3 DNA reads as TGTGCCAGTAAACAGGGAGGGACGGGGTTGCATGAGCAGTTCTTC. Its protein is CASKQGGTGLHEQFF.

This clone was counted only a few times. V usage is TRBV27 and J usage is TRBJ1-2; 11 bases align to TRBD1. V shed 6 bases and J 5 bases; nucleotides not matched to a gene: 8. Germline loops: CDR1 MNHEY, CDR2 SMNVEV (reference sequence). This CDR3 region has 15 residues. The DNA of the CDR3 is TGTGCCAGCAGCCCTGACGGGACAGGGGGTTATGGCTACACCTTC. Translating gives CASSPDGTGGYGYTF.

The rearrangement uses TRBV5-1 and TRBJ2-2; D not certain. The CDR3 has 15 residues. Per germline, CDR1 SGHRS and CDR2 YFSETQ. The germline V and J ends were trimmed by 0 bases and 6 bases, with 12 bases remaining between them. The CDR3 loop reads CASSLARSTAGELFF. The CDR3 coding sequence is TGCGCCAGCAGCTTGGCCAGGAGTACCGCCGGGGAGCTGTTTTTT.

The chain employs TRBV5-4 and TRBJ1-1, with 7 bases lining up with TRBD1. The CDR3 length is 13 residues. The J segment lost 0 bases and the V segment lost 7 bases, leaving 3 bases of the junction unmatched. CDR1 SGHNT and CDR2 YYREEE come from the germline V gene (reference sequence). The CDR3 DNA sequence: TGTGCCAGCCAGGGACAGCTGAACACTGAAGCTTTCTTT. Amino acids: CASQGQLNTEAFF.

This clone has just one count. This sequence joins TRBV6-1 and TRBJ1-1; D remains unclear. The CDR3 loop spans 13 amino acids. V shed 2 bases and J shed 1 base, with 5 bases lying between them. Germline V gene data show CDR1 as MNHNS and CDR2 as SASEGT. CDR3 protein: CASSEIRNTEAFF. In nucleotides, the CDR3 is TGTGCCAGCAGTGAAATCCGGAACACTGAAGCTTTCTTT.

The genes are TRBV30 and TRBJ1-4; D perhaps matches TRBD1 (5 bases). CDR1 GTSNPN and CDR2 SVGIG come from the germline V gene (reference sequence). CDR3 length: 15 amino acids. The germline V and J ends were trimmed by 6 bases and 0 bases, with 14 bases remaining between them. Here the CDR3 DNA reads TGTGCCTGCTCGGGACGGGGGACAACTAATGAAAAACTGTTTTTT. Protein: CACSGRGTTNEKLFF.

This chain uses TRBV10-3 with TRBJ2-5; either TRBD1 or TRBD2 may supply D (6 bases each). The CDR3 has 12 residues. CDR1 is ENHRY and CDR2 is SYGVKD in the germline V gene. V lost 10 bases and J lost 1, with 10 bases in between. CDR3 in DNA: TGTGCCACAAGGGGGGCCCAAGAGACCCAGTACTTC. It specifies CATRGAQETQYF.

The chain carries TRBV5-1 and TRBJ1-1, with TRBD1 matching 7 bases. Unmatched junction bases numbered 6, after V lost 3 bases and J lost 1 base. The CDR3 totals 15 residues. CDR1 and CDR2 from the germline V gene are SGHRS and YFSETQ. The CDR3 reads CASSSGGTENTEAFF. The CDR3 nucleotides are TGCGCCAGCAGCTCCGGGGGGACAGAGAACACTGAAGCTTTCTTT.

The rearrangement uses TRBV15 and TRBJ2-7; 9 nucleotides agree with TRBD1. J gave up 6 bases and V 3 bases, and 6 bases lay outside the gene matches. CDR3 size: 14 residues. Per the germline V gene, CDR1 is LNHNV and CDR2 is YYDKDF (reference sequence). CDR3 in DNA: TGTGCCACCAGCAGGGACAGGGGACCCATCGAGCAGTACTTC. It yields the protein CATSRDRGPIEQYF.

The rearrangement links TRBV18 to TRBJ2-1, with D maybe TRBD2 (7 bases). The CDR3 extends over 16 amino acids. Germline CDR1 is KGHSH and CDR2 is LQKENI. V was pared by 3 bases and J by 5 bases, with 17 bases between. The CDR3 DNA is TGTGCCAGCTCACCGTTCATGGGGGGGCCGGACAATGAGCAGTTCTTC. It is translated as CASSPFMGGPDNEQFF. Filled out from reference TRBV18 and TRBJ2-1, the complete variable domain reads NAGVMQNPRHLVRRRGQEARLRCSPMKGHSHVYWYRQLPEEGLKFMVYLQKENIIDESGMPKERFSAEFPKEGPSILRIQQVVRGDSAAYFCASSPFMGGPDNEQFFGPGTRLTVL.

The J gene is TRBJ2-5, the V gene TRBV5-1; D might be TRBD1 (5 bases). The CDR3 totals 13 residues. CDR1 and CDR2 from the germline V gene are SGHRS and YFSETQ. Trimming left V 2 bases short and J 5 bases short, with 10 bases between. Here the CDR3 DNA reads TGCGCCAGCAGCTTCTTTCAGGGTGAGACCCAGTACTTC. It codes for CASSFFQGETQYF.

The chain uses TRBV4-2 and TRBJ2-1; 10 nucleotides line up with TRBD2. Unmatched junction bases numbered 7, after V lost 1 base and J lost 7 bases. There are 16 residues in the CDR3. CDR1 is LGHNA and CDR2 is YNFKEQ in the germline V gene. The CDR3 sequence: CASSQAQAGGQNEQFF. DNA for the CDR3: TGTGCCAGCAGCCAAGCTCAAGCGGGGGGGCAGAATGAGCAGTTCTTC.

The V gene is TRBV5-1, the J gene TRBJ2-3, with 8 bases lining up with TRBD2. Germline V CDR1 and CDR2: SGHRS, YFSETQ. V lost 0 bases to trimming and J lost 5 bases; unmatched junction nucleotides: 11. The CDR3 totals 17 residues. The CDR3: CASSLVVAGSQRDTQYF. The CDR3 DNA follows: TGCGCCAGCAGCTTGGTTGTAGCGGGGAGTCAGAGAGATACGCAGTATTTT.

This clone was seen once. The chain employs TRBV30 and TRBJ1-2; D gene uncertain. The CDR3 has 15 residues. The ends were cut back, 1 base at V and 2 bases at J, with 14 bases in the middle. The germline V gene has CDR1 GTSNPN and CDR2 SVGIG (reference sequence). As DNA, the CDR3 is TGTGCCTGGAGTGCCCGCGTGGACGGAAACTATGGCTACACCTTC. Residues: CAWSARVDGNYGYTF. The full variable domain, its missing parts supplied by reference TRBV30 and TRBJ1-2, is SQTIHQWPATLVQPVGSPLSLECTVEGTSNPNLYWYRQAAGRGLQLLFYSVGIGQISSEVPQNLSASRPQDRQFILSSKKLLLSDSGFYLCAWSARVDGNYGYTFGSGTRLTVV.

The V call is TRBV2, the J call TRBJ1-2, with D perhaps matching TRBD1 (5 bases). V lost 3 bases and J lost 4, with 9 bases in between. The CDR3 has 13 amino acids. CDR1 and CDR2 (germline): SNHLY, FYNNEI. This chain's CDR3 is CASSEGGSYGYTF. The CDR3 region has the DNA TGTGCCAGCAGTGAGGGGGGGAGCTATGGCTACACCTTC. The full variable domain, its missing parts supplied by reference TRBV2 and TRBJ1-2, is EPEVTQTPSHQVTQMGQEVILRCVPISNHLYFYWYRQILGQKVEFLVSFYNNEISEKSEIFDDQFSVERPDGSNFTLKIRSTKLEDSAMYFCASSEGGSYGYTFGSGTRLTVV.